This TCR beta chain was captured by sequencing in a study of blood T cell repertoires in COVID-19. On the study more broadly: In each case, the material was cDNA or gDNA derived from T cells, B-cell-depleted T cells, or PBMCs.

In the original analysis: Amplification from reference gene primers served as the basis for estimated nucleated cell counts. The data were produced by immunoSEQ multiplex PCR, yet TCRdb's version contains in-frame clones alone and is incomplete. The DNA was the basis for D and trimming; V, J and clone size are from that table. The table lists approximately 390,000 clones, 87% of them singletons, with approximately 10% in the top ten. V lost 7 bases and J 8 bases, leaving 15 bases between the germline ends. The germline V gene has CDR1 SQVTM and CDR2 ANQGSEA. This CDR3 comprises 12 residues. Participant ages covered about 18 to 89 years across around 22 US areas. In Cohort 3, a recovered donor had either two negative PCRs, clearance, or symptom resolution.

This chain links TRBV29-1 with TRBJ2-1; possibly TRBD1 for D (5 bases). The sequence was obtained from a woman aged 50 to 65 who had recovered from COVID-19. Sequencing was carried out using PBMCs or T cells enriched from blood (not recorded which). The CDR3 region has the DNA TGCAGCGCACCCAATCCAGGGTATGAGCAGTTCTTC. Its protein is CSAPNPGYEQFF.